The T cell receptor beta chain described here comes from a study of T cell responses to AZD1222 COVID-19 vaccine. Overall study: Doses given second, at about 4 or about 12 weeks, were pooled.

Only in-frame clones appear in the TCRdb table, and some are missing; sequencing was by immunoSEQ multiplex PCR. The table includes around 99,000 clones, around nine tenths detected once. Germline V gene data show CDR1 as MDHEN and CDR2 as SYDVKM. V was clipped by 4 bases and J by 7 bases, with 15 bases between them. CDR3 size: 14 residues. The receptor was derived from an adult in good health. The source material was peripheral blood, sampled on day 0 of AZD1222 vaccination. The chain employs TRBV28 and TRBJ2-3; perhaps TRBD2 as D (5 bases). The CDR3: CASSSPRGLNTQYF. CDR3 bases: TGTGCCAGCAGTTCCCCTCGCGGACTGAATACGCAGTATTTT.